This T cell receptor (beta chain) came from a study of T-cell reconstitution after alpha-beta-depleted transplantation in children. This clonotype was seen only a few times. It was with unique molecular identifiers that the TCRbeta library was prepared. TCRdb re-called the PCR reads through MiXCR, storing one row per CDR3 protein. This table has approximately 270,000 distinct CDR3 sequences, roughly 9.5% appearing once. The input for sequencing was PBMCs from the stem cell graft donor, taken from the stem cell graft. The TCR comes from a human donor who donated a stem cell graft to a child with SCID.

CDR3 protein: CASSRTSGFSYEQYF. The CDR3 DNA follows: TGTGCCAGCAGCAGGACTAGCGGGTTCTCCTACGAGCAGTACTTC. The V and J genes are TRBV9 and TRBJ2-7; the match to TRBD2 covers 11 bases. Germline CDR1 is SGDLS and CDR2 is YYNGEE. Trimming cost V 4 bases and J 0 bases; bases outside gene matches: 3. This CDR3 region has 15 residues.